A selection of T cell receptor beta chains follows, all from one sample in a study of human T cells and chemical hapten exposure. TCRdb fed the RACE reads into MiXCR, producing one record per CDR3 protein. The sample has about 260,000 distinct CDR3 sequences; 7.5% to 9% are singletons. The material sequenced was whole blood, taken in connection with sensitization to the hapten diphenylcyclopropenone (DPC). These receptors came from a woman aged 40 to 50 with alopecia areata. Some clones in this sample may be carry-over from other donors' samples. Each CDR3 is given with its conserved first and last residue. D genes are given only for firm matches. Clone size is stated in some rows and not others, as once, few, many or a class when expanded.

TRBJ2-5,TRBD1,16,NA,TRBV7-9,TGTGCCAGCAGCTCGTTGCCGGGACAGGGCGGGGAGACCCAGTACTTC,CASSSLPGQGGETQYF
TRBJ1-1,TRBD1,14,NA,TRBV12-3/TRBV12-4,TGTGCCAGCAGCGAGGGGGCAGGGAACACTGAAGCTTTCTTT,CASSEGAGNTEAFF
TRBJ1-1,NA,13,few,TRBV2,TGTGCCAGCAGCCAGCAGGTGAACACTGAAGCTTTCTTT,CASSQQVNTEAFF
TRBJ1-5,TRBD1,14,NA,TRBV6-5,TGTGCCAGCAGTCAGGGACAGCGTCCCGGGCCCCAGCATTTT,CASSQGQRPGPQHF
TRBJ1-5,NA,14,many,TRBV28,TGTGCCAGTCGGGGGTGGTTCGGCAATCAGCCCCAGCATTTT,CASRGWFGNQPQHF
TRBJ2-7,NA,14,NA,TRBV7-2,TGTGCCAGCAGCTTAGCGCCCGCCCCTTACGAGCAGTACTTC,CASSLAPAPYEQYF
TRBJ2-1,TRBD1,14,few,TRBV2,TGTGCCAGCAGGCCAAATCCAGGGGGCAATGAGCAGTTCTTC,CASRPNPGGNEQFF
TRBJ2-5,TRBD2,14,few,TRBV29-1,TGCAGCGCTGAGGACGGGAGGGCCCAAGAGACCCAGTACTTC,CSAEDGRAQETQYF
TRBJ2-4,TRBD1,13,few,TRBV7-2,TGTGCCAGCAGCACCGGGACAGAGGGCATTCAGTACTTC,CASSTGTEGIQYF
TRBJ1-2,NA,14,few,TRBV7-9,TGTGCCAGCACCGATACAGGCGCAAACTATGGCTACACCTTC,CASTDTGANYGYTF
TRBJ2-1,TRBD2,14,many,TRBV29-1,TGCAGCGTTGTTCGGCGGGAGGGTGGCGATGAGCAGTTCTTC,CSVVRREGGDEQFF
TRBJ2-2,NA,15,NA,TRBV27,TGTGCCAGCAGTTACGGGACGGAAAACACCGGGGAGCTGTTTTTT,CASSYGTENTGELFF
TRBJ2-1,TRBD2,17,few,TRBV3-1,TGTGCCAGCAGCCAAGATTTCAGGACTAGCGGGAGCCAGGAGCAGTTCTTC,CASSQDFRTSGSQEQFF
TRBJ2-7,NA,14,NA,TRBV6-2/TRBV6-3,TGTGCCAGCAGTTACTCGGGACCCCTTCCCGAGCAGTACTTC,CASSYSGPLPEQYF
TRBJ2-3,TRBD1,16,few,TRBV7-2,TGTGCCAGCAGCCACCCCCCAGGGGGCCAATATGATACGCAGTATTTT,CASSHPPGGQYDTQYF
TRBJ2-3,TRBD1,14,NA,TRBV28,TGTGCCAGCATCGGGGGACAGGGCCCAGATACGCAGTATTTT,CASIGGQGPDTQYF
TRBJ2-5,TRBD1,15,many,TRBV27,TGTGCCAGCAGGAAACAGGGGGGAAGGGGAGAGACCCAGTACTTC,CASRKQGGRGETQYF
TRBJ2-3,NA,16,NA,TRBV5-4,TGTGCCACCCGGCCACAGGGCGCGTCTAGCACAGATACGCAGTATTTT,CATRPQGASSTDTQYF
TRBJ2-3,NA,16,NA,TRBV7-9,TGTGCCAGCAGCGCCCTAGCGGGCCAACGCAGGGGGACGCAGTATTTT,CASSALAGQRRGTQYF
TRBJ1-3,NA,14,many,TRBV4-1,TGCGCCAGCAGAGACCGGGGCGGAGGAAACACCATATATTTT,CASRDRGGGNTIYF
TRBJ1-4,NA,18,few,TRBV5-1,TGCGCCAGCAGCTTGGCCCCCACCAGTGCTGCAACTAATGAAAAACTGTTTTTT,CASSLAPTSAATNEKLFF
TRBJ2-2,NA,15,NA,TRBV6-5,TGTGCCAGCAGTTACGCGGCAGGGCTGATCGGGGAGCTGTTTTTT,CASSYAAGLIGELFF
TRBJ2-5,NA,15,NA,TRBV20-1,TGCAGTGCTAGAGGGGACACAAAAAACCAAGAGACCCAGTACTTC,CSARGDTKNQETQYF
TRBJ2-5,TRBD2,16,many,TRBV10-3,TGTGCCATCAGTGATCCGGGACTAGCGGGAGGAGAGACCCAGTACTTC,CAISDPGLAGGETQYF
TRBJ2-2,NA,13,few,TRBV12-3/TRBV12-4,TGTGCCAGCAGTTTCGGAAGGGACGGGGAGCTGTTTTTT,CASSFGRDGELFF
TRBJ1-1,NA,15,few,TRBV5-1,TGCGCCAGCAGCAATGCACCCACAGGGAACACTGAAGCTTTCTTT,CASSNAPTGNTEAFF
TRBJ2-5,NA,13,NA,TRBV11-2,TGTGCCAGCAGCTTAGAGGGCAGAGGGATCCAGTACTTC,CASSLEGRGIQYF
TRBJ1-6,TRBD1,15,NA,TRBV12-3/TRBV12-4,TGTGCCAGCAGTCAACGAGGGACAGGGAGATCACCCCTCCACTTT,CASSQRGTGRSPLHF
TRBJ1-1,NA,17,many,TRBV5-1,TGCGCCAGCAGCATCGGACTCAGTTCCCCTAGGGACACTGAAGCTTTCTTT,CASSIGLSSPRDTEAFF
TRBJ2-7,TRBD2,15,many,TRBV7-2,TGTGCCAGCAGTTTAACTAGCGGGAGCTCCTACGAGCAGTACTTC,CASSLTSGSSYEQYF
TRBJ1-2,TRBD1,15,many,TRBV5-6,TGTGCCAGCAGCCCCGGGACAGGGGGCCGGTATGGCTACACCTTC,CASSPGTGGRYGYTF
TRBJ1-2,TRBD1,14,few,TRBV25-1,TGTGCCAGCAGTAACAGGGGACATAACTATGGCTACACCTTC,CASSNRGHNYGYTF
TRBJ2-1,NA,13,few,TRBV6-5,TGTGCCAGCAGTTACGGACAGTACGAAAGACGGTTCTTC,CASSYGQYERRFF
TRBJ2-3,TRBD1,15,NA,TRBV7-8,TGTGCCAGCAGCATCGGACAGGGGAGCACAGATACGCAGTATTTT,CASSIGQGSTDTQYF
TRBJ2-5,NA,14,NA,TRBV6-1,TGTGCCAGCAGTGAAGGTTGGGTCTCAGAGACCCAGTACTTC,CASSEGWVSETQYF
TRBJ1-5,NA,13,NA,TRBV20-1,TGCAGTGCCAAAGACAGTAGCAATCAGCCCCAGCATTTT,CSAKDSSNQPQHF
TRBJ2-1,NA,12,NA,TRBV6-2/TRBV6-3,TGTGCCAGCAGACCCGACAGCAACACGCAGTTCTTC,CASRPDSNTQFF
TRBJ1-2,NA,14,NA,TRBV6-5,TGTGCCAGCAGTTACTCAGGAGGTTCCTATGGCTACACCTTC,CASSYSGGSYGYTF
TRBJ2-3,NA,17,few,TRBV9,TGTGCCAGCAGCCACACCTTGTCGGGAGCCCCAGGAGATACGCAGTATTTT,CASSHTLSGAPGDTQYF
TRBJ1-2,NA,14,NA,TRBV3-1,TGTGCCAGCAGCCAAGCAACTCGGGGCTATGGCTACACCTTC,CASSQATRGYGYTF
TRBJ2-7,TRBD1,12,few,TRBV27,TGTGCCAGCAGGGACAGGGGAAGGGAGCAGTACTTC,CASRDRGREQYF
TRBJ2-1,NA,15,few,TRBV7-2,TGTGCCAGCAGCTTCACCGACCTTCGCCACAATGAGCAGTTCTTC,CASSFTDLRHNEQFF
TRBJ1-4,NA,13,few,TRBV25-1,TGTGCCAGCCATGGCGACTTGTATGAAAAACTGTTTTTT,CASHGDLYEKLFF
TRBJ2-1,NA,12,few,TRBV6-5,TGTGCCAGCAGCACAGGGTTCAATGAGCAGTTCTTC,CASSTGFNEQFF
TRBJ2-5,NA,15,few,TRBV6-6,TGTGCCAGCAGTAGCCCCCGTCGAGACCAAGAGACCCAGTACTTC,CASSSPRRDQETQYF
TRBJ2-1,NA,14,few,TRBV3-1,TGTGCCAGCAGCCAAGAGGCTCCGTACAATGAGCAGTTCTTC,CASSQEAPYNEQFF
TRBJ2-1,NA,13,few,TRBV12-3/TRBV12-4,TGTGCCAGCAGTTTAGCCGTATGGAATGAGCAGTTCTTC,CASSLAVWNEQFF
TRBJ1-4,NA,14,NA,TRBV10-3,TGTGCCATCAGTGTCAGCCTAACTAATGAAAAACTGTTTTTT,CAISVSLTNEKLFF
TRBJ2-7,NA,14,few,TRBV12-3/TRBV12-4,TGTGCCAGCTCTCAACAGGGCGGTTTCTACGAGCAGTACTTC,CASSQQGGFYEQYF
TRBJ2-7,NA,16,NA,TRBV6-5,TGTGCCAGCAGTTACTCGGCAGGGCCCTTCTCCTACGAGCAGTACTTC,CASSYSAGPFSYEQYF
TRBJ1-6,NA,15,many,TRBV12-3/TRBV12-4,TGTGCCAGCAGACCAAGGAGCTCCTATAATTCACCCCTCCACTTT,CASRPRSSYNSPLHF